These T cell receptor beta chains were read from a single sample in a study of technical replicates of blood from several donors. Only in-frame clones appear in the TCRdb table, and some are missing; sequencing was by immunoSEQ multiplex PCR. The data contain around 50,000 clones, roughly 94% of them seen just once; the ten biggest clones take up approximately 0.22%. The sequenced material came from T cells isolated from PBMCs. These receptors all come from a human donor in good health. Each CDR3 is given with its conserved first and last residue. A D gene is named only where the DNA matches it firmly. The size entry is marked missing in some rows and otherwise reads once, few, many or a size class.

v_call,j_call,clone_size,cdr3_length,d_call,cdr3_aa,cdr3_nt
TRBV6-5,TRBJ1-4,NA,15,TRBD1,CASHAGQGLGEKLFF,TGTGCCAGCCACGCCGGACAGGGATTGGGAGAAAAACTGTTTTTT
TRBV7-6,TRBJ2-6,NA,21,TRBD1,CASSFPIRAGQGGAGANVLTF,TGTGCCAGCAGCTTCCCAATCCGAGCGGGACAGGGCGGGGCTGGGGCCAACGTCCTGACTTTC
TRBV14,TRBJ1-2,NA,15,TRBD1,CASRPWTGGNYGYTF,TGTGCCAGCAGGCCGTGGACAGGGGGCAACTATGGCTACACCTTC
TRBV7-6,TRBJ2-7,NA,15,NA,CASSPGTYTPYEQYF,TGTGCCAGCAGCCCTGGGACATACACTCCCTACGAGCAGTACTTC
TRBV5-1,TRBJ1-2,NA,17,TRBD1,CASSLGPGGTREDGYTF,TGCGCCAGCAGCTTGGGGCCAGGGGGCACTAGAGAAGATGGCTACACCTTC
TRBV5-1,TRBJ2-6,NA,16,NA,CASSPPQGSGANVLTF,TGCGCCAGCAGCCCACCACAGGGCTCTGGGGCCAACGTCCTGACTTTC
TRBV11-2,TRBJ1-5,NA,18,TRBD1,CASSMGTGGGGGGQPQHF,TGTGCCAGCAGCATGGGGACAGGGGGCGGAGGAGGCGGTCAGCCCCAGCATTTT
TRBV10-3,TRBJ1-2,NA,12,NA,CAISELQDGYTF,TGTGCCATCAGTGAACTACAGGATGGCTACACCTTC
TRBV28,TRBJ2-4,NA,15,NA,CASSLVGATKNIQYF,TGTGCCAGCAGTTTGGTGGGGGCGACCAAAAACATTCAGTACTTC
TRBV28,TRBJ2-3,NA,14,NA,CASRTGTASDTQYF,TGTGCCAGCAGAACCGGGACTGCTTCAGATACGCAGTATTTT
TRBV11-2,TRBJ1-1,NA,14,NA,CASSFGQFSAEAFF,TGTGCCAGCAGCTTTGGACAATTTTCCGCTGAAGCTTTCTTT
TRBV10-1,TRBJ1-1,NA,13,NA,CASSEVGDTEAFF,TGCGCCAGCAGTGAAGTCGGGGACACTGAAGCTTTCTTT
TRBV6-6,TRBJ2-7,NA,16,TRBD2,CASSYSGTSGSYEQYF,TGTGCCAGCAGTTACTCGGGGACTAGCGGGAGTTACGAGCAGTACTTC
TRBV14,TRBJ1-2,NA,18,TRBD1,CASSQDASRGRFENGYTF,TGTGCCAGCAGCCAAGATGCTTCGAGGGGGCGGTTTGAAAATGGCTACACCTTC
TRBV4-1,TRBJ2-1,NA,15,TRBD2,CASSQGLAGENEQFF,TGCGCCAGCAGCCAAGGACTAGCGGGGGAAAATGAGCAGTTCTTC
TRBV5-6,TRBJ2-1,NA,15,TRBD1,CASLTGTGGSDEQFF,TGTGCCAGTCTTACCGGGACAGGGGGCTCAGATGAGCAGTTCTTC
TRBV5-6,TRBJ2-5,NA,14,NA,CASSPRRGTETQYF,TGTGCCAGCAGCCCCCGTAGAGGTACGGAGACCCAGTACTTC
TRBV11-2,TRBJ2-3,NA,13,TRBD1,CATQGARTDTQYF,TGTGCCACCCAGGGGGCGCGGACAGATACGCAGTATTTT
TRBV5-4,TRBJ2-7,NA,13,NA,CASSFDRSYEQYF,TGTGCCAGCAGCTTCGACAGGTCCTACGAGCAGTACTTC
TRBV7-6,TRBJ2-5,NA,15,NA,CASSSYRETQETQYF,TGTGCCAGCAGCTCTTACAGGGAGACTCAAGAGACCCAGTACTTC
TRBV28,TRBJ2-3,NA,16,NA,CASSATDGRVTDTQYF,TGTGCCAGCAGTGCAACGGACGGGAGAGTTACAGATACGCAGTATTTT
TRBV10-3,TRBJ1-3,NA,15,NA,CAAMDSTSSGNTIYF,TGTGCCGCGATGGACAGTACCAGCTCTGGAAACACCATATATTTT
TRBV28,TRBJ2-1,NA,11,TRBD1,CASSRDRKVFF,TGTGCCAGCAGTAGGGACAGAAAAGTATTCTTC
TRBV7-9,TRBJ2-1,NA,14,NA,CASSPRTGRDEQFF,TGTGCCAGCAGCCCTCGGACAGGGAGGGATGAGCAGTTCTTC
TRBV11-2,TRBJ2-1,NA,15,NA,CASSFGPEGYNEQFF,TGTGCCAGCAGCTTCGGGCCGGAGGGGTACAATGAGCAGTTCTTC
TRBV7-9,TRBJ1-4,NA,15,NA,CASSPPGLRGEKLFF,TGTGCCAGCAGCCCTCCGGGGCTCCGGGGGGAAAAACTGTTTTTT
TRBV28,TRBJ1-4,few,14,NA,CASSLVRGGEKLFF,TGTGCCAGCAGTTTGGTCAGGGGTGGGGAAAAACTGTTTTTT
TRBV10-3,TRBJ2-5,NA,13,TRBD2,CAIRGGIEETQYF,TGTGCCATCAGGGGAGGGATTGAAGAGACCCAGTACTTC
TRBV6-5,TRBJ2-1,NA,16,TRBD1,CASSYAPGTAYNEQFF,TGTGCCAGCAGTTACGCGCCCGGGACAGCGTACAATGAGCAGTTCTTC
TRBV7-9,TRBJ1-2,NA,12,NA,CASSPSNYGYTF,TGTGCCAGCAGCCCCTCTAACTATGGCTACACCTTC
TRBV7-9,TRBJ1-3,NA,16,NA,CASSGRDRPSGNTIYF,TGTGCCAGCAGCGGGAGGGACCGGCCCTCTGGAAACACCATATATTTT
TRBV18,TRBJ1-2,few,13,NA,CASSPTGQRGYTF,TGTGCCAGCTCACCGACCGGTCAGAGGGGCTACACCTTC
TRBV5-4,TRBJ2-5,NA,15,TRBD2,CASSLPLAGGETQYF,TGTGCCAGCAGCTTACCGCTCGCGGGGGGGGAGACCCAGTACTTC
TRBV5-1,TRBJ1-5,NA,14,NA,CASSPGQPEQPQHF,TGCGCCAGCAGTCCAGGACAGCCGGAACAGCCCCAGCATTTT
TRBV5-1,TRBJ2-7,NA,14,TRBD2,CASSPVKAGGEQYF,TGCGCCAGCAGCCCGGTAAAAGCGGGAGGCGAGCAGTACTTC
TRBV28,TRBJ2-2,NA,14,NA,CASSPAVGAGELFF,TGTGCCAGCAGCCCCGCCGTCGGAGCCGGGGAGCTGTTTTTT
TRBV10-3,TRBJ2-7,NA,14,TRBD2,CAISGQREQHEQYF,TGTGCCATCAGTGGCCAGCGGGAGCAGCACGAGCAGTACTTC
TRBV11-3,TRBJ2-5,NA,15,NA,CASSLDRAGRETQYF,TGTGCCAGCAGCTTAGATCGGGCAGGGCGAGAGACCCAGTACTTC
TRBV5-1,TRBJ1-2,NA,13,NA,CASSLSMLDGYTF,TGCGCCAGCAGCTTGAGCATGTTGGATGGCTACACCTTC
TRBV5-6,TRBJ1-2,once,15,TRBD1,CASSSRDRGLYGYTF,TGTGCCAGCAGCTCTCGGGACAGGGGATTGTATGGCTACACCTTC
TRBV7-9,TRBJ2-7,NA,12,NA,CASSLYSYEQYF,TGTGCCAGCAGCCTCTACTCCTACGAGCAGTACTTC
TRBV28,TRBJ2-5,once,15,NA,CASSTGIRYQETQYF,TGTGCCAGCAGCACAGGGATCCGGTACCAAGAGACCCAGTACTTC
TRBV28,TRBJ1-4,NA,15,NA,CASSQWERDNEKLFF,TGTGCCAGCAGCCAATGGGAGAGGGATAACGAAAAACTGTTTTTT
TRBV5-1,TRBJ1-4,NA,14,NA,CASSLGRGGEKLFF,TGCGCCAGCAGCCTGGGCCGCGGCGGTGAAAAACTGTTTTTT
TRBV5-1,TRBJ1-2,NA,17,TRBD1,CASSLGFAGQGVDGYTF,TGCGCCAGCAGCCTGGGTTTTGCCGGACAGGGGGTAGACGGCTACACCTTC
TRBV5-1,TRBJ2-5,NA,13,NA,CASSLPGEETQYF,TGCGCCAGCAGTCTTCCGGGGGAAGAGACCCAGTACTTC
TRBV18,TRBJ2-3,NA,17,TRBD1,CASSRTGTGIITDTQYF,TGTGCCAGCTCACGAACCGGGACAGGGATAATCACAGATACGCAGTATTTT
TRBV5-1,TRBJ2-1,NA,12,NA,CASSFAQGEQFF,TGCGCCAGCAGCTTCGCCCAGGGTGAGCAGTTCTTC